This TCR beta chain was captured in a study of early T cells in non-severe SARS-CoV-2 infection. About the research overall: Sequencing of bulk RNA from unsorted whole blood was done, without chain pairing. Study conclusions and caveats: The matching step, a VDJdb search, favored anti-spike CD8 responses and missed private and CD4 specificities.

In its sample, this clonotype was seen many times. Its target is unknown. In the library, individual cDNA molecules carried attached unique molecular identifiers. TCRdb recomputed calls from the 5' RACE reads with MiXCR, one row per CDR3 protein. The table shows approximately 42,000 distinct CDR3 sequences, with 7.1% occurring only once. This TCR was sampled from an adult who was a healthcare worker with PCR-confirmed SARS-CoV-2 infection or an uninfected control (not recorded which). The sequenced material came from whole blood.

Written as DNA, the CDR3 is TGTGCCAGCAGCCAACGCGGGGCTAACGCCTACGAGCAGTACTTC. Translation gives CASSQRGANAYEQYF. The chain recombines TRBV3-1 with TRBJ2-7; possible D gene TRBD2, 6 bases. Germline V gene data show CDR1 as LGHDT and CDR2 as YNNKEL (reference sequence). V gave up 2 bases and J gave up 2 bases, with 13 bases separating them. The CDR3 sequence is 15 residues long.